This TCR beta chain is from a study of T cells in Graves' hyperthyroidism and ophthalmopathy. Researchers took RNA transcripts and amplified the TCR beta CDR3 regions from them. Researchers ran a first-round RT-PCR on the TCR CDR3 using the HTBI primer set. TCRdb re-called the multiplex PCR reads with MiXCR, one entry per CDR3 protein. The sample records hundreds of thousands of distinct CDR3 sequences, about 14% being singletons. At least ten counts were recorded for this clonotype. The diagnoses drew upon clinical symptoms, serum thyroxine and TRAb, thyroid ultrasound and orbital computed tomography. CDR3 length: 14 amino acids. Germline CDR1 SNHLY, CDR2 FYNNEI. V lost 7 bases and J lost 2, with 15 bases in between.

The clonotype comes from a woman between 18 and 30 years old with Graves' hyperthyroidism. Sequencing was done on a sample of blood. J is TRBJ2-7 and V is TRBV2; TRBD1 might be the D (5 bases). For the CDR3, the DNA is TGTGCCAGCAAAGCTAACAGGAGCGCCTACGAGCAGTACTTC. It encodes CASKANRSAYEQYF.